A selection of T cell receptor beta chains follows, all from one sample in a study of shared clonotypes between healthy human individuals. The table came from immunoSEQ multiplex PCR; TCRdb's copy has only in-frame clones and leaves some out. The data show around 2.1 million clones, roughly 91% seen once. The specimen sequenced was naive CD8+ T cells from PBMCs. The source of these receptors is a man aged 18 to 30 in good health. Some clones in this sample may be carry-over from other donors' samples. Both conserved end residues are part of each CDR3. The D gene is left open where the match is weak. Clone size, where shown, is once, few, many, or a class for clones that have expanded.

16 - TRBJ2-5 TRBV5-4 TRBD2 CASSLATGGPRETQYF TGTGCCAGCAGCTTGGCGACGGGAGGGCCCAGGGAGACCCAGTACTTC
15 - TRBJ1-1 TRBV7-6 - CASSLGAGMNTEAFF TGTGCCAGCAGCTTGGGGGCAGGAATGAACACTGAAGCTTTCTTT
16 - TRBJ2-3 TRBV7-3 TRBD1 CASSDMTGGVTDTQYF TGTGCCAGCAGCGATATGACAGGGGGCGTTACAGATACGCAGTATTTT
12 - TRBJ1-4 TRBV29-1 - CSAAGAHEKLFF TGCAGCGCCGCGGGGGCGCATGAAAAACTGTTTTTT
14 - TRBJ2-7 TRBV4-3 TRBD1 CASSLGTGNREQYF TGCGCCAGCAGCCTCGGGACAGGGAATCGCGAGCAGTACTTC
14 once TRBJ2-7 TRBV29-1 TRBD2 CSALAGGPSYEQYF TGCAGCGCATTAGCGGGAGGGCCTTCCTACGAGCAGTACTTC
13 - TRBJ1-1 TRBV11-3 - CASRGRRNTEAFF TGTGCCAGCAGAGGGCGGAGGAACACTGAAGCTTTCTTT
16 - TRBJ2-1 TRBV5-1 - CASSLVGTAEYNEQFF TGCGCCAGCAGCTTGGTGGGTACAGCAGAGTACAATGAGCAGTTCTTC
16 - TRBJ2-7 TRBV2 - CASSEGVGLFSYEQYF TGTGCCAGCAGTGAAGGGGTCGGATTATTCTCCTACGAGCAGTACTTC
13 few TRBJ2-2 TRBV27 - CASSSRLTGELFF TGTGCCAGCAGTTCCCGACTAACCGGGGAGCTGTTTTTT
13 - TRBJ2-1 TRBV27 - CASSRRVYNEQFF TGTGCCAGCAGCCGGAGGGTGTACAATGAGCAGTTCTTC
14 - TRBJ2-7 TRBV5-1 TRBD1 CASSLGTGVHEQYF TGCGCCAGCAGCCTCGGGACAGGGGTTCACGAGCAGTACTTC
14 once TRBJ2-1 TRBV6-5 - CASSYSEGVNEQFF TGTGCCAGCAGTTACTCCGAGGGGGTCAATGAGCAGTTCTTC
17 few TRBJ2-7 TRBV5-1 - CASSLEGGVLAVYEQYF TGCGCCAGCAGCTTGGAAGGCGGGGTGTTAGCAGTCTACGAGCAGTACTTC
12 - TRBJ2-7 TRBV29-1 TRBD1 CSVAGGAYEQYF TGCAGCGTTGCAGGGGGCGCTTACGAGCAGTACTTC
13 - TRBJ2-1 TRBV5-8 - CASRLTSGPEQFF TGTGCCAGCCGCTTAACTTCCGGGCCTGAGCAGTTCTTC
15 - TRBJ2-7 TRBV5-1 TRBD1 CASSDQGQKSYEQYF TGCGCCAGCAGCGACCAGGGACAGAAGTCCTACGAGCAGTACTTC
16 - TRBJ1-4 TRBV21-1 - CASSIVPGRVDEKLFF TGTGCCAGCAGCATCGTTCCCGGCAGGGTAGACGAAAAACTGTTTTTT
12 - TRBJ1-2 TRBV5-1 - CASSLPQGGYTF TGCGCCAGCAGCTTGCCGCAGGGTGGCTACACCTTC
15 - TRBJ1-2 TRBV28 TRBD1 CAIPTGRPRSGGYTF TGTGCCATCCCGACAGGGCGTCCAAGGAGTGGTGGCTACACCTTC
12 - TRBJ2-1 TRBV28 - CASSFPSPEQFF TGTGCCAGCAGTTTTCCCTCACCCGAGCAGTTCTTC
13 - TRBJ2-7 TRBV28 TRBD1 CASSFDRAYEQYF TGTGCCAGCAGTTTTGACAGGGCCTACGAGCAGTACTTC
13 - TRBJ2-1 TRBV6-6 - CASSWSSYNEQFF TGTGCCAGCAGTTGGAGCTCCTACAATGAGCAGTTCTTC
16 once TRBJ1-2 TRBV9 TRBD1 CASSVSAGTGDYGYTF TGTGCCAGCAGCGTTTCTGCCGGGACAGGGGACTATGGCTACACCTTC
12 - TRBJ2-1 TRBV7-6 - CASSFSVNEQFF TGTGCCAGCAGCTTTTCGGTGAATGAGCAGTTCTTC
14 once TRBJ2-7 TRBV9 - CASSVGLSSYEQYF TGTGCCAGCAGCGTAGGGCTCAGCTCCTACGAGCAGTACTTC
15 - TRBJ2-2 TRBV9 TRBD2 CASSLRTSGTGELFF TGTGCCAGCAGCCTCCGGACTAGCGGGACCGGGGAGCTGTTTTTT
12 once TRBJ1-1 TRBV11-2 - CASSFGRTEAFF TGTGCCAGCAGCTTCGGACGAACTGAAGCTTTCTTT
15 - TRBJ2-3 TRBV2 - CASSERRSSTDTQYF TGTGCCAGCAGTGAGCGTCGGTCGAGCACAGATACGCAGTATTTT
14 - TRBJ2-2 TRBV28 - CASSHGLNTGELFF TGTGCCAGCAGTCACGGATTAAACACCGGGGAGCTGTTTTTT
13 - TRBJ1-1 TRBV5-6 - CASSLTVNTEAFF TGTGCCAGCAGCTTAACAGTGAACACTGAAGCTTTCTTT
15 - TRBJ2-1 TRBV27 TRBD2 CASSSGLATYNEQFF TGTGCCAGCAGTTCGGGACTAGCCACCTACAATGAGCAGTTCTTC
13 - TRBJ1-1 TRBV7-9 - CASSLVRLNEAFF TGTGCCAGCAGCTTAGTTAGGTTAAACGAGGCTTTCTTT
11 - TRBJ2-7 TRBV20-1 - CSAPAPHEQYF TGCAGTGCCCCGGCCCCACACGAGCAGTACTTC
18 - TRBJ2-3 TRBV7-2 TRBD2 CASSFGLAGGLATDTQYF TGTGCCAGCAGCTTCGGACTAGCGGGGGGACTCGCCACAGATACGCAGTATTTT
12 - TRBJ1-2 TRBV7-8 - CASSIVGERYTF TGTGCCAGCAGCATTGTGGGGGAGAGGTACACCTTC
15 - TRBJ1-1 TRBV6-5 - CASTGDMRGNTEAFF TGTGCCAGCACCGGGGACATGCGAGGAAACACTGAAGCTTTCTTT
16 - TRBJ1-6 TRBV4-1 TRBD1 CASSQDDRDEKSPLHF TGCGCCAGCAGCCAAGATGACAGGGACGAGAAATCACCCCTCCACTTT
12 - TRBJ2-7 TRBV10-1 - CASGPGGHEQYF TGCGCCAGCGGGCCCGGGGGACACGAGCAGTACTTC
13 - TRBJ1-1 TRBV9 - CASSVVDGPEAFF TGTGCCAGCAGCGTAGTCGACGGCCCTGAAGCTTTCTTT
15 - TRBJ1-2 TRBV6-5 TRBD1 CASSYTGGSNYGYTF TGTGCCAGCAGTTACACAGGGGGCTCTAACTATGGCTACACCTTC
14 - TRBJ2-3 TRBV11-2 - CASSPGPGTDTQYF TGTGCCAGCAGTCCGGGACCTGGGACAGATACGCAGTATTTT
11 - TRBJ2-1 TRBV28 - CASSLEGGGFF TGTGCCAGCAGTTTAGAAGGTGGGGGGTTCTTC